The rows below give T cell receptor beta chains drawn from one sample of a study of CD8 T cells in ankylosing spondylitis. Each CDR3 protein is one row after TCRdb ran MiXCR on the 5' RACE reads. The top ten hold roughly 29% of the sample, which has about 90,000 distinct CDR3 sequences, roughly 8.8% seen once. The sequenced sample was blood, either unsorted or a sorted T cell fraction (not recorded which). The receptor source for this set is a male donor with ankylosing spondylitis. Both conserved end residues are part of each CDR3. Fields, in order: J gene, V gene, clone size, D gene, CDR3 DNA, CDR3 protein. A D gene is named only where the DNA matches it firmly. The size field is filled for only some rows; it gives once, few, many or a size class.

J gene: TRBJ2-7
V gene: TRBV20-1
clone size: -
D gene: TRBD2
CDR3 DNA: TGCAGTGCTAGAGCCGGGACTAGGATAGGTGAGCAGTACTTC
CDR3 protein: CSARAGTRIGEQYF

J gene: TRBJ2-3
V gene: TRBV12-3/TRBV12-4
clone size: -
D gene: -
CDR3 DNA: TGTGCCAGCAGTAAAAACCGAGATACGCAGTATTTT
CDR3 protein: CASSKNRDTQYF

J gene: TRBJ2-1
V gene: TRBV20-1
clone size: many
D gene: TRBD2
CDR3 DNA: TGCAGTGCTAGAGATCCTGGGCCAGCGGGGCAATACAATGAGCAGTTCTTC
CDR3 protein: CSARDPGPAGQYNEQFF

J gene: TRBJ2-5
V gene: TRBV2
clone size: few
D gene: -
CDR3 DNA: TGTGCCAGCATAGGCCAGGGGGAGACCCAGTACTTC
CDR3 protein: CASIGQGETQYF

J gene: TRBJ2-1
V gene: TRBV20-1
clone size: few
D gene: TRBD2
CDR3 DNA: TGCAGTGCCCCGTCGGGGGAGGGCCCCAATGAGCAGTTCTTC
CDR3 protein: CSAPSGEGPNEQFF

J gene: TRBJ2-1
V gene: TRBV19
clone size: few
D gene: TRBD2
CDR3 DNA: TGTGCCAGTAGTATTAGCGGGAGTAGGTACAATGAGCAGTTCTTC
CDR3 protein: CASSISGSRYNEQFF

J gene: TRBJ2-1
V gene: TRBV11-2
clone size: many
D gene: -
CDR3 DNA: TGTGCCAGCAGCCCCAGTGGGGGAGGAAGATCCTACAATGAGCAGTTCTTC
CDR3 protein: CASSPSGGGRSYNEQFF

J gene: TRBJ2-5
V gene: TRBV29-1
clone size: few
D gene: TRBD1
CDR3 DNA: TGCAGCGTTGAAGGGGCTGCGACAGGGGTACAGACCCAGTACTTC
CDR3 protein: CSVEGAATGVQTQYF

J gene: TRBJ2-1
V gene: TRBV6-5
clone size: few
D gene: -
CDR3 DNA: TGTGCCAGCAGAAAAGGGAATGAGCAGTTCTTC
CDR3 protein: CASRKGNEQFF

J gene: TRBJ2-5
V gene: TRBV12-3/TRBV12-4
clone size: -
D gene: -
CDR3 DNA: TGTGCCAGCAGTCAGGGACACCCCCAAGAGACCCAGTACTTC
CDR3 protein: CASSQGHPQETQYF

J gene: TRBJ2-2
V gene: TRBV12-3/TRBV12-4
clone size: many
D gene: -
CDR3 DNA: TGTGCCAGCTCCTCCGGGGAGCTGTTTTTT
CDR3 protein: CASSSGELFF

J gene: TRBJ2-3
V gene: TRBV12-3/TRBV12-4
clone size: many
D gene: TRBD2
CDR3 DNA: TGTGCCAGCATAGCGGGAGTCTCAGATACGCAGTATTTT
CDR3 protein: CASIAGVSDTQYF

J gene: TRBJ1-1
V gene: TRBV20-1
clone size: few
D gene: -
CDR3 DNA: TGCAGTGCTAGATCGGTCGGGGGCGACGCTGAAGCTTTCTTT
CDR3 protein: CSARSVGGDAEAFF

J gene: TRBJ2-1
V gene: TRBV7-9
clone size: few
D gene: -
CDR3 DNA: TGTGCCAGCAGGACGGGCTGGGATGAGCAGTTCTTC
CDR3 protein: CASRTGWDEQFF

J gene: TRBJ1-2
V gene: TRBV10-3
clone size: few
D gene: TRBD1
CDR3 DNA: TGTGCCATCTCAATCTGGACAGGGGACAACTATGGCTACACCTTC
CDR3 protein: CAISIWTGDNYGYTF

J gene: TRBJ1-5
V gene: TRBV29-1
clone size: -
D gene: -
CDR3 DNA: TGCAGCGTTGAAGACGGAACAGACAATCAGCCCCAGCATTTT
CDR3 protein: CSVEDGTDNQPQHF

J gene: TRBJ2-1
V gene: TRBV10-3
clone size: many
D gene: -
CDR3 DNA: TGTGCCATCAGCCAAAGCATAGATGAGCAGTTCTTC
CDR3 protein: CAISQSIDEQFF

J gene: TRBJ2-1
V gene: TRBV12-3/TRBV12-4
clone size: few
D gene: -
CDR3 DNA: TGTGCCAGCAGTTTTTATGACAGGACTTACAATGAGCAGTTCTTC
CDR3 protein: CASSFYDRTYNEQFF

J gene: TRBJ2-1
V gene: TRBV25-1
clone size: few
D gene: TRBD1
CDR3 DNA: TGTGCCAGCAGTCGGGACAGAAGTTACAATGAGCAGTTCTTC
CDR3 protein: CASSRDRSYNEQFF

J gene: TRBJ2-1
V gene: TRBV2
clone size: -
D gene: -
CDR3 DNA: TGTGCCAGCAGTGAAGCAGGAAACAATGAGCAGTTCTTC
CDR3 protein: CASSEAGNNEQFF

J gene: TRBJ1-4
V gene: TRBV7-9
clone size: -
D gene: -
CDR3 DNA: TGTGCCAGCAGCTCCCTTGACAGTCCTTATGAAATACTGTTTTTT
CDR3 protein: CASSSLDSPYEILFF

J gene: TRBJ1-1
V gene: TRBV4-1
clone size: many
D gene: -
CDR3 DNA: TGCGCCAGCAGCCAGTCGCCCAGGGGTCGTACTGAAGCTTTCTTT
CDR3 protein: CASSQSPRGRTEAFF

J gene: TRBJ2-2
V gene: TRBV12-3/TRBV12-4
clone size: many
D gene: -
CDR3 DNA: TGTGCCAGCATCCCGGGTGCCGGGGAGCTGTTTTTT
CDR3 protein: CASIPGAGELFF

J gene: TRBJ2-5
V gene: TRBV24-1
clone size: -
D gene: -
CDR3 DNA: TGTGCCACCAGTGATTTTAGGGGGGAAGGAGAGACCCAGTACTTC
CDR3 protein: CATSDFRGEGETQYF

J gene: TRBJ1-5
V gene: TRBV29-1
clone size: few
D gene: -
CDR3 DNA: TGCAGCGTTGAAATGACCGAGTATAGCAATCAGCCCCAGCATTTT
CDR3 protein: CSVEMTEYSNQPQHF

J gene: TRBJ2-1
V gene: TRBV6-1
clone size: many
D gene: TRBD2
CDR3 DNA: TGTGCCAGTATAGCGGGAGGACTTAATGAGCAGTTCTTC
CDR3 protein: CASIAGGLNEQFF

J gene: TRBJ2-3
V gene: TRBV27
clone size: many
D gene: TRBD2
CDR3 DNA: TGTGCCAGTTTTAGCGGGAGGGCCGGAGATACGCAGTATTTT
CDR3 protein: CASFSGRAGDTQYF

J gene: TRBJ2-1
V gene: TRBV10-3
clone size: many
D gene: -
CDR3 DNA: TGTGCCATCAGTGAGTCTGGGGAGGCACTCTACAATGAGCAGTTCTTC
CDR3 protein: CAISESGEALYNEQFF

J gene: TRBJ2-1
V gene: TRBV7-8
clone size: many
D gene: TRBD2
CDR3 DNA: TGTGCCAGCAGCTTAGGTTCTAGCGGCAATGAGCAGTTCTTC
CDR3 protein: CASSLGSSGNEQFF

J gene: TRBJ2-1
V gene: TRBV20-1
clone size: -
D gene: TRBD2
CDR3 DNA: TGCAGTGCTAGAGCCGGGACTACCTCCTACAATGAGCAGTTCTTC
CDR3 protein: CSARAGTTSYNEQFF

J gene: TRBJ2-2
V gene: TRBV19
clone size: few
D gene: -
CDR3 DNA: TGTGCCAGTACCGGCAGGCGGGAGAACACCGGGGAGCTGTTTTTT
CDR3 protein: CASTGRRENTGELFF

J gene: TRBJ1-5
V gene: TRBV12-3/TRBV12-4
clone size: -
D gene: -
CDR3 DNA: TGTGCCAGCAGTTTATGGGGGGGGGTGGGCAATCAGCCCCAGCATTTT
CDR3 protein: CASSLWGGVGNQPQHF

J gene: TRBJ2-5
V gene: TRBV24-1
clone size: many
D gene: -
CDR3 DNA: TGTGCCACCAGTGATATTGCGACAGAAGAGACCCAGTACTTC
CDR3 protein: CATSDIATEETQYF

J gene: TRBJ2-7
V gene: TRBV4-1
clone size: few
D gene: -
CDR3 DNA: TGCGCCAGCAGCCAAGATTCGACAGGCGAGCAGTACTTC
CDR3 protein: CASSQDSTGEQYF

J gene: TRBJ2-1
V gene: TRBV14
clone size: many
D gene: TRBD2
CDR3 DNA: TGTGCCAGCAGCCAAACCGGGACTAGCTCCTACAATGAGCAGTTCTTC
CDR3 protein: CASSQTGTSSYNEQFF

J gene: TRBJ2-1
V gene: TRBV12-3/TRBV12-4
clone size: -
D gene: TRBD2
CDR3 DNA: TGTGCCAGCAGTTGGGACTACCGGGAGCAGTTCTTC
CDR3 protein: CASSWDYREQFF

J gene: TRBJ2-1
V gene: TRBV14
clone size: -
D gene: -
CDR3 DNA: TGTGCCAGCAGCCAAGTAGGGGGGAAAACGGGTGAGCAGTTCTTC
CDR3 protein: CASSQVGGKTGEQFF

J gene: TRBJ2-7
V gene: TRBV2
clone size: -
D gene: -
CDR3 DNA: TGTGCCAGCAGTGGGAGTGACAGAACCGAGCAGTACTTC
CDR3 protein: CASSGSDRTEQYF

J gene: TRBJ1-2
V gene: TRBV7-9
clone size: -
D gene: TRBD1
CDR3 DNA: TGTGCCAGCAGCTCTCCGGGACAGACCTATGGCTACACCTTC
CDR3 protein: CASSSPGQTYGYTF

J gene: TRBJ2-1
V gene: TRBV2
clone size: few
D gene: -
CDR3 DNA: TGTGCCAGCAGTGAAGGACAGGGAGGCAATGAGCAGTTCTTC
CDR3 protein: CASSEGQGGNEQFF

J gene: TRBJ1-4
V gene: TRBV12-3/TRBV12-4
clone size: few
D gene: TRBD1
CDR3 DNA: TGTGCCAGCAGTTTGCCGACAGGGTATGATCGACCAGTTCCTGAAGTTGAAAAACTGTTTTTT
CDR3 protein: CASSLPTGYDRPVPEVEKLFF

J gene: TRBJ1-4
V gene: TRBV7-9
clone size: few
D gene: -
CDR3 DNA: TGTGCCAGCAGCTTGTTGGGGGCTGGGGAAAAACTGTTTTTT
CDR3 protein: CASSLLGAGEKLFF

J gene: TRBJ2-7
V gene: TRBV11-2
clone size: few
D gene: TRBD2
CDR3 DNA: TGTGCCAGCAGCTTAGCCGGGACTAGCGAAGACGAGCAGTACTTC
CDR3 protein: CASSLAGTSEDEQYF

J gene: TRBJ2-4
V gene: TRBV7-8
clone size: many
D gene: TRBD1
CDR3 DNA: TGTGCCAGCAGCGAGACAGGGGGCGCCGACATTCAGTACTTC
CDR3 protein: CASSETGGADIQYF

J gene: TRBJ2-4
V gene: TRBV25-1
clone size: few
D gene: TRBD1
CDR3 DNA: TGTGCCAGCAGTGAGGGACAGAAAGAGTACTTC
CDR3 protein: CASSEGQKEYF

J gene: TRBJ2-5
V gene: TRBV5-1
clone size: many
D gene: TRBD1
CDR3 DNA: TGCGCCAGCAGCTTAGGGACAGACCAAGAGACCCAGTACTTC
CDR3 protein: CASSLGTDQETQYF

J gene: TRBJ2-5
V gene: TRBV27
clone size: -
D gene: -
CDR3 DNA: TGTGCCAGCAGAGCGCGGGGTACCAAAAGGGGAGAGACCCAGTACTTC
CDR3 protein: CASRARGTKRGETQYF

J gene: TRBJ2-1
V gene: TRBV5-1
clone size: few
D gene: TRBD2
CDR3 DNA: TGCGCCAGCAGCTTTGGACTAGCCGATGAGCAGTTCTTC
CDR3 protein: CASSFGLADEQFF

J gene: TRBJ2-1
V gene: TRBV27
clone size: few
D gene: -
CDR3 DNA: TGTGCCAGCAGACCGGGGGCCCAGTCGAATGAGCAGTTCTTC
CDR3 protein: CASRPGAQSNEQFF

J gene: TRBJ2-3
V gene: TRBV24-1
clone size: many
D gene: -
CDR3 DNA: TGTGCCACCGGACAGCTCACAGATACGCAGTATTTT
CDR3 protein: CATGQLTDTQYF

J gene: TRBJ2-1
V gene: TRBV24-1
clone size: medium-sized
D gene: -
CDR3 DNA: TGTGCCACCAGTGATTTGCAGTCTGGAGGGAGTGGGTTCAATGAGCAGTTCTTC
CDR3 protein: CATSDLQSGGSGFNEQFF

J gene: TRBJ2-1
V gene: TRBV7-9
clone size: many
D gene: -
CDR3 DNA: TGTGCCAGCAGCTTCTCCCCGATGGCTGAGCAGTTCTTC
CDR3 protein: CASSFSPMAEQFF

J gene: TRBJ2-7
V gene: TRBV20-1
clone size: few
D gene: -
CDR3 DNA: TGCAGTGCCGCAGTAAGAGTAGCCTACGAGCAGTACTTC
CDR3 protein: CSAAVRVAYEQYF

J gene: TRBJ2-1
V gene: TRBV27
clone size: -
D gene: -
CDR3 DNA: TGTGCCAGCAGTTACAGCCATTACAATGAGCAGTTCTTC
CDR3 protein: CASSYSHYNEQFF

J gene: TRBJ2-1
V gene: TRBV5-6
clone size: many
D gene: -
CDR3 DNA: TGTGCCAGCAGCTCCATCCGCGGGGACAATGAGCAGTTCTTC
CDR3 protein: CASSSIRGDNEQFF